The 30 T cell receptor beta chains presented below share a single source sample, sequenced in a study of post-analysis software for immune sequencing data. Which antigens these TCRs recognize remains unknown. Incorporated into the TCR beta cDNA libraries were unique molecular identifiers, which served to reduce PCR and sequencing biases. TCRdb processed the PCR reads anew with MiXCR; each CDR3 protein has one entry. Seen here are about 560,000 distinct CDR3 sequences, roughly 45% observed once, and the top ten hold 1.5% to 2%. Notes on the study in general: Controls showed lower frequencies than patients for five or six TRBV segments, and TRBV5-6, TRBV5-1 and TRBV20-1 were among these.

Sequenced: blood. These receptor sequences come from a girl aged 10 to 17 with multiple sclerosis.

There are a few counts of this clonotype. The chain recombines TRBV4-1 with TRBJ2-1, with D perhaps TRBD2 (6 bases). Germline V gene lookup returns CDR1 MGHRA and CDR2 YSYEKL. V lost 1 base and J lost 10, with 11 bases in between. The CDR3 is 13 amino acids. The CDR3 nucleotides are TGCGCCAGCAGCCAAGGTCACCGGGAGGAGCAGTTCTTC. Translating it yields CASSQGHREEQFF.

The chain links TRBV11-1 to TRBJ2-5; TRBD2 agrees at 9 bases. Germline V CDR1 and CDR2: SGHAT, FQDESV (reference sequence). V lost 1 base to trimming and J lost 3 bases; unmatched junction nucleotides: 0. CDR3 length: 14 amino acids. As DNA, the CDR3 is TGTGCCAGCAGCTTAGGGACTAGCGAAGAGACCCAGTACTTC. Translating it yields CASSLGTSEETQYF. The full variable domain, completed using reference TRBV11-1 and TRBJ2-5, is EAEVAQSPRYKITEKSQAVAFWCDPISGHATLYWYRQILGQGPELLVQFQDESVVDDSQLPKDRFSAERLKGVDSTLKIQPAELGDSAMYLCASSLGTSEETQYFGPGTRLLVL.

The chain is built from TRBV7-9 and TRBJ2-7, with 9 bases matching TRBD1. CDR1 is SEHNR, CDR2 FQNEAQ, per germline (reference sequence). V shed 6 bases and J 3 bases; nucleotides not matched to a gene: 12. The CDR3 is 16 amino acids. CDR3 nucleotides: TGTGCCAGCAGTCGTACTAACAGGGGGCATGACTACGAGCAGTACTTC. Translation gives CASSRTNRGHDYEQYF.

This clonotype has only a few counts. The genes are TRBV20-1 and TRBJ1-1, with D unclear. Germline lookup yields CDR1 DFQATT and CDR2 SNEGSKA (reference sequence). The germline V and J ends were trimmed by 6 bases and 8 bases, with 16 bases remaining between them. The CDR3 loop spans 12 amino acids. Here the CDR3 DNA reads TGCAGTGCCGCGGGCAGTAAAGTAGAAGCTTTCTTT. Translation: CSAAGSKVEAFF.

This clonotype appeared a few times. The chain carries TRBV5-1 and TRBJ2-3, with 12 bases aligning to TRBD2. Trimming at V came to 4 bases and at J to 4 bases, leaving 4 bases not matched to a gene. Germline values: CDR1 SGHRS, CDR2 YFSETQ. The CDR3 is 15 amino acids. The CDR3 sequence: CASSPRLAGADTQYF. CDR3 nucleotides: TGCGCCAGCAGCCCCAGACTAGCGGGGGCAGATACGCAGTATTTT.

This chain joins TRBV12-3 or TRBV12-4 and TRBJ1-5; a possible D gene is TRBD1 (5 bases). There are 16 residues in the CDR3. Trimming took off 2 bases at V and 7 bases at J, with 18 bases between the two ends. CDR3 residues: CASSLSSEGKGQPQHF. The CDR3 nucleotides read TGTGCCAGCAGTTTATCTTCTGAGGGGAAGGGGCAGCCCCAGCATTTT.

This clonotype has at least ten counts. The chain links TRBV6-5 to TRBJ2-3; no clear D. V was trimmed by 8 bases and J by 0 bases, leaving 12 bases between them. CDR1 is MNHEY, CDR2 SVGAGI, per germline. There are 14 residues in the CDR3. This chain's CDR3 is CASSLTSSTDTQYF. As DNA, the CDR3 is TGTGCCAGCTCCCTGACCTCTAGCACAGATACGCAGTATTTT.

The rearrangement joins TRBV11-2 to TRBJ2-5, with TRBD1 matching 7 bases. CDR1 is SGHAT and CDR2 is FQNNGV in the germline V gene. V was pared by 5 bases and J by 1 base, with 4 bases of the junction left unmatched. The CDR3 covers 14 residues. DNA for the CDR3: TGTGCCAGCAGCCAACGGGACAGCCAAGAGACCCAGTACTTC. Its protein product is CASSQRDSQETQYF.

J is TRBJ1-2 and V is TRBV12-3 or TRBV12-4; no clear D. The V end lost 3 bases, the J end lost 2 bases, and 10 bases lay between the germline ends. CDR3 size: 14 residues. The CDR3 sequence: CASSLRSGNYGYTF. The DNA of the CDR3 is TGTGCCAGCAGTTTGAGGTCTGGGAACTATGGCTACACCTTC.

This clonotype was found many times. This rearrangement joins TRBV10-2 to TRBJ2-7; D perhaps matches TRBD2 (6 bases). Trimming stripped 5 bases from V and 2 bases from J, with 25 bases between. The CDR3 has 18 residues. Germline V gene data show CDR1 as WSHSY and CDR2 as SAAADI. CDR3 sequence reads: CASSLSRVWGGETYEQYF. CDR3 in DNA: TGCGCCAGCAGTCTCAGCAGGGTCTGGGGCGGGGAGACCTACGAGCAGTACTTC.

The J gene is TRBJ1-4, the V gene TRBV6-5; D might be TRBD1 (5 bases). CDR1 is MNHEY, CDR2 SVGAGI, per germline. CDR3 size: 16 residues. V was clipped by 3 bases and J by 4 bases, with 15 bases between them. CDR3 protein: CASSYYSGGGNEKLFF. The CDR3 DNA reads TGTGCCAGCAGTTATTACTCTGGGGGGGGTAATGAAAAACTGTTTTTT.

The rearrangement uses TRBV5-1 and TRBJ2-4, with D possibly being TRBD1 or TRBD2 (5 bases each). The J call is uncertain, as TRBJ2-7 better fits the DNA end. Looked up from germline, CDR1 is SGHRS and CDR2 is YFSETQ. The CDR3 has 13 amino acids. CDR3: CASSTGRLNEQYF. CDR3 sequence (DNA): TGCGCCAGCAGCACGGGACGGTTAAACGAGCAGTACTTC.

The sample holds many counts of this clonotype. The chain is built from TRBV12-3 or TRBV12-4 and TRBJ2-4, with D possibly being TRBD2 (5 bases). This CDR3 is built from 12 residues. Deletions cut 3 bases from V and 6 bases from J, with 6 bases between. CDR3 in amino acids: CASSFGGNIQYF. The CDR3 coding sequence is TGTGCCAGCAGTTTTGGAGGAAACATTCAGTACTTC.

This clonotype was seen a few times. The CDR3 bases are TGCAGTGCTAGGAAGGCGGCGGGCTACGAGCAGTACTTC. Translated: CSARKAAGYEQYF. This chain uses TRBV20-1 with TRBJ2-7; tentatively, D is TRBD2 (5 bases). CDR1 and CDR2 (germline): DFQATT, SNEGSKA (reference sequence). The CDR3 contains 13 residues. Trimming removed 3 bases from V and 3 bases from J, with 12 bases in between.

This rearrangement joins TRBV12-3 or TRBV12-4 to TRBJ2-3; TRBD2 is a possible D gene (6 bases). V lost 6 bases to trimming and J lost 1 base, with 14 bases between them. This CDR3 has 15 amino acids. The CDR3 reads CASSPTGLRTDTQYF. The CDR3, as DNA: TGTGCCAGCAGCCCAACGGGACTTCGCACAGATACGCAGTATTTT.

The rearrangement uses TRBV5-1 and TRBJ1-2; 7 positions agree with TRBD1. Germline loops: CDR1 SGHRS, CDR2 YFSETQ. V was pared by 0 bases and J by 0 bases, with 2 bases of the junction left unmatched. The CDR3 runs to 15 residues. Here the CDR3 DNA reads TGCGCCAGCAGCTTGGGGGACAGCTCTAACTATGGCTACACCTTC. Its protein product is CASSLGDSSNYGYTF.

This rearrangement joins TRBV7-9 to TRBJ2-5, with D possibly being TRBD2 (5 bases). CDR3 size: 15 residues. Germline V gene sequence: CDR1 SEHNR, CDR2 FQNEAQ (reference sequence). V was shortened by 5 bases and J by 1 base, with 14 bases between the two germline ends. CDR3 in amino acids: CASSVMTGSQETQYF. The DNA of the CDR3 is TGTGCCAGCAGCGTTATGACGGGGTCCCAAGAGACCCAGTACTTC.

This chain links TRBV29-1 with TRBJ1-4; TRBD1 might be the D (6 bases). Germline CDR1 SQVTM, CDR2 ANQGSEA. Deletions cut 4 bases from V and 7 bases from J, with 16 bases between. CDR3 length: 14 amino acids. As DNA, the CDR3 is TGCAGCGTTGCCGGGACATTAGGCGGTGAAAAACTGTTTTTT. It is translated as CSVAGTLGGEKLFF. Combining the CDR3 with reference TRBV29-1 and TRBJ1-4 gives the whole variable domain SAVISQKPSRDICQRGTSLTIQCQVDSQVTMMFWYRQQPGQSLTLIATANQGSEATYESGFVIDKFPISRPNLTFSTLTVSNMSPEDSSIYLCSVAGTLGGEKLFFGSGTQLSVL.

The V gene is TRBV7-8, the J gene TRBJ2-3; D gene ambiguous. Germline loops: CDR1 SGHVS, CDR2 FQNEAQ. The CDR3 spans 12 residues. Trimming stripped 5 bases from V and 5 bases from J, with 8 bases between. This CDR3 reads CASSRPGDTQYF. The CDR3 DNA reads as TGTGCCAGCAGCCGCCCTGGAGATACGCAGTATTTT.

The V and J genes are TRBV6-5 and TRBJ1-5; maybe TRBD1 (6 bases). From germline, CDR1 is MNHEY and CDR2 SVGAGI. Trimming removed 5 bases from V and 9 bases from J, with 17 bases in between. The CDR3 extends over 14 amino acids. The DNA of the CDR3 is TGTGCCAGCAGTCCTTTAGGGACAAATGGGCCCCAGCATTTT. This translates into CASSPLGTNGPQHF.

The V call is TRBV4-1, the J call TRBJ2-1; tentative D call: TRBD2 (6 bases). This CDR3 is 17 amino acids long. V was clipped by 3 bases and J by 8 bases, with 23 bases between them. Per germline, CDR1 MGHRA and CDR2 YSYEKL. The chain's CDR3 is CASSHQLGPGLSDEQFF. Here the CDR3 DNA reads TGCGCCAGCAGCCACCAGCTCGGCCCGGGACTTTCGGATGAGCAGTTCTTC.

The chain employs TRBV12-3 or TRBV12-4 and TRBJ1-1; D remains ambiguous. This CDR3 region has 14 residues. V lost 8 bases and J lost 4, with 17 bases in between. The CDR3 loop is CASHNPPGITEAFF. Here the CDR3 DNA reads TGTGCCAGCCACAACCCCCCGGGAATCACTGAAGCTTTCTTT.

This chain uses TRBV10-2 with TRBJ2-7; D may be TRBD2 (7 bases). CDR1 and CDR2 (germline): WSHSY, SAAADI. V was cut by 2 bases and J by 2 bases, with 10 bases left in between. There are 14 residues in the CDR3. The CDR3, as DNA: TGCGCCAGCAGTGAGAGGGGGGGGACCTACGAGCAGTACTTC. It specifies CASSERGGTYEQYF.

This clonotype was detected once. The chain recombines TRBV20-1 with TRBJ2-5; 9 nucleotides match TRBD1. The J call is doubtful: the DNA matches TRBJ2-7 better. The CDR3 is made up of 14 amino acids. Germline CDR1 and CDR2: DFQATT and SNEGSKA (reference sequence). The CDR3 is CSAGRGTGNYEQYF. CDR3 DNA sequence: TGCAGTGCTGGTCGCGGGACAGGGAACTACGAGCAGTACTTC.

In this sample, this clonotype turned up a few times. The chain combines TRBV29-1 with TRBJ2-1; a possible D gene is TRBD2 (6 bases). Near its end, the DNA agrees better with TRBJ2-7, so the J call may be wrong. CDR3 size: 14 residues. Germline CDR1 is SQVTM and CDR2 is ANQGSEA. CDR3 in amino acids: CSVDGGTDYNEQYF. The DNA for the CDR3 is TGCAGCGTTGATGGCGGGACGGATTACAATGAGCAGTACTTC.

On this clonotype itself: Sequence at one end of the junction differs from germline and may be a read error. The gene calls are TRBV7-3 and TRBJ2-4, with a tentative D call TRBD1 (5 bases). Per germline, CDR1 SGHTA and CDR2 FQGTGA. The CDR3 contains 18 residues. The CDR3 bases are TGCGCCAGCAGCTTAAGGGGCCCTCGCCCCGATATCCAAAACATCCAGTACTTC. Its translation: CASSLRGPRPDIQNIQYF.

The chain joins TRBV5-1 to TRBJ2-1; D not certain. The germline gives CDR1 SGHRS, CDR2 YFSETQ. The CDR3 sequence is 17 residues long. Trimming shortened V by 2 bases and J by 0 bases, and 15 bases separated the two germline ends. CDR3 in amino acids: CASSFDTAGLSYNEQFF. The CDR3 bases are TGCGCCAGCAGCTTTGACACTGCCGGCCTCTCCTACAATGAGCAGTTCTTC. Using reference TRBV5-1 and TRBJ2-1 for the parts outside the CDR3, the full variable domain is KAGVTQTPRYLIKTRGQQVTLSCSPISGHRSVSWYQQTPGQGLQFLFEYFSETQRNKGNFPGRFSGRQFSNSRSEMNVSTLELGDSALYLCASSFDTAGLSYNEQFFGPGTRLTVL.

Notes on this clonotype: Just one base apart from a much larger clone, this may be a read error. The chain couples TRBV20-1 to TRBJ2-5, with 10 nucleotides matching TRBD2. The CDR3 runs 16 residues. Germline V lookup: CDR1 DFQATT, CDR2 SNEGSKA (reference sequence). The trim removed 0 bases at V and 13 bases at J, leaving 17 bases unmatched. Here the CDR3 DNA reads TGCAGTGCTAGAGAGGAGGAGCGGGAGGGGGTCGGGGAGCGGTACTTC. It yields the protein CSAREEEREGVGERYF.

This sequence joins TRBV2 and TRBJ1-4, with D perhaps TRBD1 (5 bases). This CDR3 spans 15 amino acids. V gave up 4 bases and J gave up 6 bases, with 15 bases separating them. Germline V lookup: CDR1 SNHLY, CDR2 FYNNEI. The CDR3 is CASSGKGARDEKLFF. For the CDR3, the DNA is TGTGCCAGCAGTGGGAAAGGGGCACGAGATGAAAAACTGTTTTTT. Full variable domain (rest looked up from reference TRBV2 and TRBJ1-4): EPEVTQTPSHQVTQMGQEVILRCVPISNHLYFYWYRQILGQKVEFLVSFYNNEISEKSEIFDDQFSVERPDGSNFTLKIRSTKLEDSAMYFCASSGKGARDEKLFFGSGTQLSVL.

V gene TRBV12-3 or TRBV12-4 combines with J gene TRBJ2-1, with D unclear. The V end was cut by 6 bases, the J end by 6 bases, with 15 bases between. The CDR3 covers 14 residues. Here the CDR3 DNA reads TGTGCCAGCAGCTGCGGACGGGCGAGCAATGAGCAGTTCTTC. This codes for CASSCGRASNEQFF.